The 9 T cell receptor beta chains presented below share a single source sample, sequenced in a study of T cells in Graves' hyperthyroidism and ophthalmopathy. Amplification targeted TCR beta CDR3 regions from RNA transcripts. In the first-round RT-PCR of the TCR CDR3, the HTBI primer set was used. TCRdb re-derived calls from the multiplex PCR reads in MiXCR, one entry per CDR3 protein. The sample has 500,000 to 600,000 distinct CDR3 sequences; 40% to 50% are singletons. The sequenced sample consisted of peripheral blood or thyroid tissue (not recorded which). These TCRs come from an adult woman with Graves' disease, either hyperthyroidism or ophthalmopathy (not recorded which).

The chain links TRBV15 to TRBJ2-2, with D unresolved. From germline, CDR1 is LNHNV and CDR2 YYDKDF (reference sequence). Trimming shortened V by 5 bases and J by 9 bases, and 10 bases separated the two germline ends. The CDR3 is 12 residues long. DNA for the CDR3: TGTGCCACCAGCTCTTGGGTCAGGGAGCTGTTTTTT. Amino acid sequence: CATSSWVRELFF. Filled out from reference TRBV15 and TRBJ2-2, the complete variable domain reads DAMVIQNPRYQVTQFGKPVTLSCSQTLNHNVMYWYQQKSSQAPKLLFHYYDKDFNNEADTPDNFQSRRPNTSFCFLDIRSPGLGDTAMYLCATSSWVRELFFGEGSRLTVL.

The CDR3 bases are TGTGCCAGCAGTTTGAACAGGTTGGGTCGCGTTTCCTACGAGCAGTACTTC. Its translation is CASSLNRLGRVSYEQYF. V is TRBV25-1 and J is TRBJ2-7; D is possibly TRBD1 (5 bases). The germline V gene encodes CDR1 MGHDK and CDR2 SYGVNS. V lost 5 bases and J 1 base, leaving 21 bases between the germline ends. The CDR3 has 17 residues.

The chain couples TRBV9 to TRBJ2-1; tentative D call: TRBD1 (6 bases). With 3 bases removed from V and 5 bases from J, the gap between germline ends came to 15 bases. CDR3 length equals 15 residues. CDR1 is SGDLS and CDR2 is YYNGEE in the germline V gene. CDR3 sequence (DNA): TGTGCCAGCAGCGCACAGACAGGCCGAAACAATGAGCAGTTCTTC. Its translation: CASSAQTGRNNEQFF. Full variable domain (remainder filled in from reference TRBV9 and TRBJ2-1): DSGVTQTPKHLITATGQRVTLRCSPRSGDLSVYWYQQSLDQGLQFLIQYYNGEERAKGNILERFSAQQFPDLHSELNLSSLELGDSALYFCASSAQTGRNNEQFFGPGTRLTVL.

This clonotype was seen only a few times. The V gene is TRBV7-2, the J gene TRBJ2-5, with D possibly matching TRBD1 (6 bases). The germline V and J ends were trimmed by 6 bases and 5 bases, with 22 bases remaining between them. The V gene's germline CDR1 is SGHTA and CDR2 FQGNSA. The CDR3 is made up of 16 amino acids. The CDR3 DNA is TGTGCCAGCAGTTCAGGGTCTACAGGGTGGGGTGAGACCCAGTACTTC. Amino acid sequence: CASSSGSTGWGETQYF. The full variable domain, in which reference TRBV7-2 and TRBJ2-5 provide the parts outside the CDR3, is GAGVSQSPSNKVTEKGKDVELRCDPISGHTALYWYRQSLGQGLEFLIYFQGNSAPDKSGLPSDRFSAERTGGSVSTLTIQRTQQEDSAVYLCASSSGSTGWGETQYFGPGTRLLVL.

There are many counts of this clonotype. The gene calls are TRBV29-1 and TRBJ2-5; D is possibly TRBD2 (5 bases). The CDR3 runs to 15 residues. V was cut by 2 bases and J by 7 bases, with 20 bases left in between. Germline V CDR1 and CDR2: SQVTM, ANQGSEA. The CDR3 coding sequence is TGCAGCGTTGAACTGGGTTGGGAAAAAAGCGGGACCCAGTACTTC. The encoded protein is CSVELGWEKSGTQYF.

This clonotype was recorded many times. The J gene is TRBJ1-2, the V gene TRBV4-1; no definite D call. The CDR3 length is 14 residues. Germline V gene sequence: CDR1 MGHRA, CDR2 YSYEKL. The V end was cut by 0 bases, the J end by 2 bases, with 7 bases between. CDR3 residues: CASSQDAQNYGYTF. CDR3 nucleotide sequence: TGCGCCAGCAGCCAAGATGCTCAGAACTATGGCTACACCTTC.

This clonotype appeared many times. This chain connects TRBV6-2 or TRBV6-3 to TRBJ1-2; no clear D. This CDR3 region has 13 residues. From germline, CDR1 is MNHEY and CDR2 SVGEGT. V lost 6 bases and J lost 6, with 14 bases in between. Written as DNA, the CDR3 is TGTGCCAGCAGCCCAGACGGCAAACATGGCTACACCTTC. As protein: CASSPDGKHGYTF.

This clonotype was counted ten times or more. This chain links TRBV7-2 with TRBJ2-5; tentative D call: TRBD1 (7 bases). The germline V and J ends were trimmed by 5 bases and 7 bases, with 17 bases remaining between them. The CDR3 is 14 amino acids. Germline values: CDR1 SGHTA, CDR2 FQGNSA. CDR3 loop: CASSLSGGQGTQYF. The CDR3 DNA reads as TGTGCCAGCAGCCTCTCAGGGGGGCAGGGGACCCAGTACTTC.

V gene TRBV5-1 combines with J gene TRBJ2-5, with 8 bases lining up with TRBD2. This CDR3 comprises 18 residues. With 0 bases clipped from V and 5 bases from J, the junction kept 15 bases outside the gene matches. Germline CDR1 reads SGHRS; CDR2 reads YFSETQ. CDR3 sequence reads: CASSLEVTPAGGRETQYF. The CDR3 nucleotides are TGCGCCAGCAGCTTGGAAGTGACCCCCGCGGGAGGTCGGGAGACCCAGTACTTC.